This T cell receptor (beta chain) was sequenced during a study of cytomegalovirus exposure and HLA in healthy donors. Study information: Assignment to the Caucasian-associated ancestry cluster applied to approximately 80% of the roughly 400 genotyped donors. General study points: The authors listed around 150 TCR beta chains as cytomegalovirus-associated. With later analysis, a missense DCLRE1C variant became linked to TCR beta V- and J-gene trimming.

It was healthy bone marrow donors who served as donors. V trimming: 4 bases; J trimming: 2 bases; junction bases outside the gene matches: 26. CDR3 length equals 23 residues. The germline gives CDR1 GTSNPN, CDR2 SVGIG (reference sequence). PCR primers comprised 60 Vbeta and 13 Jbeta primers. This table comes from immunoSEQ multiplex PCR, and its TCRdb copy is limited to in-frame clones, with some not included. The sample gives 150,000 or so clones, about 75% of which show up once; around 11% is in the top ten. On this clone: The antigen is undetermined.

Source material: PBMCs. The sequence was obtained from a man aged 18 to 29 in good health and CMV-seropositive. V usage is TRBV30 and J usage is TRBJ2-6; 10 bases map to TRBD1. CDR3 nucleotides: TGTGCCTGGACGCCAACCATAGTTAACCCTATCCGGGGACAGGGGACTGGGGCCAACGTCCTGACTTTC. Its translation is CAWTPTIVNPIRGQGTGANVLTF.